Listed here are 16 T cell receptor beta chains from one sample, sequenced in a study of cytomegalovirus exposure and HLA in healthy donors. PCR involved 60 Vbeta and 13 Jbeta primers. This table comes from immunoSEQ multiplex PCR, and its TCRdb copy is limited to in-frame clones, with some not included. The sample holds 40,000 or so clones. Sequencing input: PBMCs. The receptors here all came from a male donor in good health and CMV-seronegative.

The chain uses TRBV18 and TRBJ2-3, with 8 bases matching TRBD2. This CDR3 has 16 amino acids. CDR1 and CDR2 (germline): KGHSH, LQKENI. The trim removed 9 bases at V and 5 bases at J, leaving 16 bases unmatched. The CDR3 bases are TGTGCCAGTGACCCGGGAGGGGCCTCCTGGGGAGATACGCAGTATTTT. The encoded protein is CASDPGGASWGDTQYF.

This chain links TRBV5-5 with TRBJ1-3; TRBD1 matches 7 bases. Germline loops: CDR1 SGHKS, CDR2 YYEKEE (reference sequence). The CDR3 contains 15 residues. With 5 bases clipped from V and 0 bases from J, the junction kept 5 bases outside the gene matches. CDR3 sequence: CASRQTGLSGNTIYF. In nucleotides, the CDR3 is TGTGCCAGCAGACAGACAGGGCTCTCTGGAAACACCATATATTTT.

The chain uses TRBV5-4 and TRBJ1-6; D not certain. Trimming removed 1 base from V and 7 bases from J, with 12 bases in between. Looked up from germline, CDR1 is SGHNT and CDR2 is YYREEE (reference sequence). This CDR3 contains 15 residues. CDR3 in DNA: TGTGCCAGCAGCTTGTCTGGTATCGCGAATTCACCCCTCCACTTT. This sequence encodes CASSLSGIANSPLHF.

V and J are TRBV30 and TRBJ1-1; D is uncertain. With 4 bases removed from V and 0 bases from J, the gap between germline ends came to 12 bases. The CDR3 runs 14 residues. The germline V gene encodes CDR1 GTSNPN and CDR2 SVGIG (reference sequence). CDR3 nucleotides: TGTGCCTGGACCTTTAATAATTTGAACACTGAAGCTTTCTTT. It yields the protein CAWTFNNLNTEAFF.

This sequence joins TRBV14 and TRBJ1-2; 9 nucleotides line up with TRBD1. The CDR3 is 13 residues long. With 6 bases clipped from V and 8 bases from J, the junction kept 7 bases outside the gene matches. Per germline, CDR1 SGHDN and CDR2 FVKESK. This CDR3 is CASRPQGAQGYTF. Here the CDR3 DNA reads TGTGCCAGCAGACCACAGGGGGCTCAAGGCTACACCTTC.

This chain joins TRBV18 and TRBJ1-4; 7 positions agree with TRBD1. CDR3 length: 14 amino acids. After removal of 5 bases from V and 4 bases from J, the junction contained 4 bases not matched to a gene. Germline V lookup: CDR1 KGHSH, CDR2 LQKENI. The CDR3 loop reads CASSSTGFNEKLFF. In nucleotides, the CDR3 is TGTGCCAGCTCATCGACAGGGTTTAATGAAAAACTGTTTTTT.

The rearrangement joins TRBV5-8 to TRBJ1-2; the D gene is possibly TRBD1 (5 bases). The CDR3 has 15 amino acids. From germline, CDR1 is SGHTS and CDR2 YDEGEE. Trimming cost V 0 bases and J 4 bases, with 13 bases left between them. CDR3 nucleotide sequence: TGTGCCAGCAGCTTGGCCAGGGATGTAATCTATGGCTACACCTTC. Translated: CASSLARDVIYGYTF.

The chain couples TRBV4-1 to TRBJ2-7; D uncertain. Germline CDR1 MGHRA, CDR2 YSYEKL. Trimming cost V 1 base and J 1 base, with 14 bases left between them. CDR3 size: 16 residues. The CDR3 DNA follows: TGCGCCAGCAGCCAAGCGTCGGCAGGTGGTTCCTACGAGCAGTACTTC. Its translation: CASSQASAGGSYEQYF.

This chain links TRBV29-1 with TRBJ1-2; 10 nucleotides match TRBD1. Trimming removed 4 bases from V and 0 bases from J; junction bases left unmatched: 8. CDR3 size: 16 residues. The germline V gene has CDR1 SQVTM and CDR2 ANQGSEA. CDR3 in amino acids: CSVGRDRGRANYGYTF. CDR3 sequence (DNA): TGCAGCGTTGGAAGGGACAGGGGCCGAGCTAACTATGGCTACACCTTC.

The J gene is TRBJ2-7, the V gene TRBV27, with 10 bases fitting TRBD1. CDR1 MNHEY and CDR2 SMNVEV come from the germline V gene (reference sequence). V trimming: 6 bases; J trimming: 2 bases; junction bases outside the gene matches: 7. The CDR3 has 15 amino acids. The CDR3 coding sequence is TGTGCCAGCAGACTCCGGGACAGGGGCGCCTACGAGCAGTACTTC. Its protein is CASRLRDRGAYEQYF.

This chain connects TRBV7-9 to TRBJ2-3; D gene unclear. The CDR3 consists of 14 residues. Trimming removed 4 bases from V and 1 base from J, with 9 bases in between. Germline V gene lookup returns CDR1 SEHNR and CDR2 FQNEAQ (reference sequence). CDR3 nucleotide sequence: TGTGCCAGCAGCTACACCCGGGGCACAGATACGCAGTATTTT. Translation gives CASSYTRGTDTQYF.

This chain connects TRBV5-1 to TRBJ1-4; a possible D gene is TRBD1 (5 bases). The V gene's germline CDR1 is SGHRS and CDR2 YFSETQ. The V gene lost 5 bases and the J gene lost 7 bases, with 12 bases spanning the gap. This CDR3 has 13 residues. CDR3 sequence (DNA): TGCGCCAGCAGTCAGGGTAGGGGTGAAAAACTGTTTTTT. Translating gives CASSQGRGEKLFF.

The rearrangement links TRBV9 to TRBJ1-1; D remains unclear. The CDR3 length is 13 residues. Deletions cut 3 bases from V and 4 bases from J, with 10 bases between. Germline assignment: CDR1 SGDLS and CDR2 YYNGEE. For the CDR3, the DNA is TGTGCCAGCAGCGCCCACGTCGGCACTGAAGCTTTCTTT. Residues: CASSAHVGTEAFF. Looking up the rest from reference TRBV9 and TRBJ1-1 gives the full variable domain: DSGVTQTPKHLITATGQRVTLRCSPRSGDLSVYWYQQSLDQGLQFLIQYYNGEERAKGNILERFSAQQFPDLHSELNLSSLELGDSALYFCASSAHVGTEAFFGQGTRLTVV.

CDR3 protein: CAWATGGKWNEQFF. CDR3 DNA: TGTGCCTGGGCTACAGGGGGAAAATGGAATGAGCAGTTCTTC. The rearrangement uses TRBV30 and TRBJ2-1; the match to TRBD1 covers 8 bases. V dropped 5 bases and J dropped 7; count of bases not matched to a gene: 10. The CDR3 sequence is 14 residues long. Germline V gene lookup returns CDR1 GTSNPN and CDR2 SVGIG (reference sequence).

As for this clone: An end of the junction differs from the germline gene, which may be a read error. The chain is built from TRBV18 and TRBJ2-1, with D possibly matching TRBD1 (5 bases). CDR3 length: 16 amino acids. Germline CDR1 is KGHSH and CDR2 is LQKENI. The CDR3 here is CASSPARVSSDNEQFF. CDR3 sequence (DNA): TGTGCCAGCTCACCAGCCAGGGTGAGCTCCGACAATGAGCAGTTCTTC.

The CDR3 region is CASSSGGGDQPQHF. Here the CDR3 DNA reads TGCGCCAGCAGCTCCGGGGGGGGAGATCAGCCCCAGCATTTT. This chain connects TRBV5-1 to TRBJ1-5; perhaps TRBD1 as D (5 bases). Between the trimmed V and J ends, which lost 3 bases and 5 bases, there was a span of 12 bases. The CDR3 consists of 14 residues. CDR1 is SGHRS, CDR2 YFSETQ, per germline.